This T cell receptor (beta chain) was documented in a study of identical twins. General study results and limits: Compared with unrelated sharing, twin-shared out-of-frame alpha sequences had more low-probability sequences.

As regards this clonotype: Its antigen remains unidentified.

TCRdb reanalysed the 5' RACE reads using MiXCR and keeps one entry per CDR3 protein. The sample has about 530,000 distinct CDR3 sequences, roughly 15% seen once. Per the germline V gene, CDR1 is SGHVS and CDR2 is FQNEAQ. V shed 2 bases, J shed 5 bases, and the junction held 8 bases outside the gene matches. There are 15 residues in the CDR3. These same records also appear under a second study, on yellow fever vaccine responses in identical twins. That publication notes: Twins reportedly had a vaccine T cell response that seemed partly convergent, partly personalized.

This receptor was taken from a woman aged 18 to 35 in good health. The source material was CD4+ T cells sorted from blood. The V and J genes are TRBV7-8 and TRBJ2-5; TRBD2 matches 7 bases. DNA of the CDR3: TGTGCCAGCAGCTTATCCGGGGGTAGCGGGGAGACCCAGTACTTC. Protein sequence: CASSLSGGSGETQYF.